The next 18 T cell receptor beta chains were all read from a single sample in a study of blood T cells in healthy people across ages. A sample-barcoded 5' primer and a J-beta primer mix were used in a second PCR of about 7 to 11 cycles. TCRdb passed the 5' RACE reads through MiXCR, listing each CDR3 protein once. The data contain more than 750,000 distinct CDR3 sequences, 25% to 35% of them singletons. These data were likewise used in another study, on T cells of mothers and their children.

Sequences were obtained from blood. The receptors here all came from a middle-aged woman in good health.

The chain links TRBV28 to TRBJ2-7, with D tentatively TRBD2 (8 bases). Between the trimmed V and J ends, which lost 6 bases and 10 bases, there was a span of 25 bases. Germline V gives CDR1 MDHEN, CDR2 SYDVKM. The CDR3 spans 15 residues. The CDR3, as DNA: TGTGCCAGCAGCTCCGGTGGGACAGCGGGGGTGCGACAGTACTTC. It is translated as CASSSGGTAGVRQYF.

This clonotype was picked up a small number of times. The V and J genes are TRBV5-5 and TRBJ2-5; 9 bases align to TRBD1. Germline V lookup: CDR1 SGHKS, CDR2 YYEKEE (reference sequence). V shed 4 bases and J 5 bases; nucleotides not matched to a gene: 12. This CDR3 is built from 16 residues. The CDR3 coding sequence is TGTGCCAGCAGCCCCGCCTCGGGACAGGGTTGGGAGACCCAGTACTTC. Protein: CASSPASGQGWETQYF.

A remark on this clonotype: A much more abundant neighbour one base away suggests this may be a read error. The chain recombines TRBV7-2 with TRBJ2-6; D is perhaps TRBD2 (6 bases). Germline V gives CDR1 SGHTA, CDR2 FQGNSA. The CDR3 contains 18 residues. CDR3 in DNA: TGTGCCAGCAGCTTATTCAGCGGGCCGAGCTCTGGGGCCAACGTCCCGACTTTC. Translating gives CASSLFSGPSSGANVPTF.

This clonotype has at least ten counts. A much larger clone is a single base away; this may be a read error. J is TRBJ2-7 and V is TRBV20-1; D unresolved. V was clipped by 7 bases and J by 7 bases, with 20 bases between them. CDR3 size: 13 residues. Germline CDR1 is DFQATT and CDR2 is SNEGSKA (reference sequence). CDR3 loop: CSVWANWWNEQYF. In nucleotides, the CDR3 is TGCAGTGTATGGGCTAACTGGTGGAATGAGCAGTACTTC.

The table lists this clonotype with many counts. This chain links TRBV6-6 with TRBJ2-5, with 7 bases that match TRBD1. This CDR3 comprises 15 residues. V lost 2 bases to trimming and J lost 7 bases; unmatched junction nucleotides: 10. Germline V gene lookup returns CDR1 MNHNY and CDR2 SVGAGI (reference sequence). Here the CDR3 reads CASSYDGPPGGTQYF. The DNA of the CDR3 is TGTGCCAGCAGTTACGATGGCCCCCCAGGGGGGACCCAGTACTTC.

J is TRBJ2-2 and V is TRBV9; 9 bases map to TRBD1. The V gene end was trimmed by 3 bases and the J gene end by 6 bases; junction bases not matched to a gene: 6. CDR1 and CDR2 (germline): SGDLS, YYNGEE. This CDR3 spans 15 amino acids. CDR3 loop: CASSALGQGAGELFF. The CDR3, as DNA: TGTGCCAGCAGCGCCTTGGGACAGGGTGCCGGGGAGCTGTTTTTT. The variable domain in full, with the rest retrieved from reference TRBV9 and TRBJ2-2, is DSGVTQTPKHLITATGQRVTLRCSPRSGDLSVYWYQQSLDQGLQFLIQYYNGEERAKGNILERFSAQQFPDLHSELNLSSLELGDSALYFCASSALGQGAGELFFGEGSRLTVL.

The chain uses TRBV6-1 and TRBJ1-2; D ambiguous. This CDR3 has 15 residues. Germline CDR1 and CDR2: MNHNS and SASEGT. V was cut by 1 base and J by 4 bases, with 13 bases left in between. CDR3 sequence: CASSEGGRATYGYTF. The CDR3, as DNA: TGTGCCAGCAGTGAAGGCGGGAGGGCGACCTATGGCTACACCTTC.

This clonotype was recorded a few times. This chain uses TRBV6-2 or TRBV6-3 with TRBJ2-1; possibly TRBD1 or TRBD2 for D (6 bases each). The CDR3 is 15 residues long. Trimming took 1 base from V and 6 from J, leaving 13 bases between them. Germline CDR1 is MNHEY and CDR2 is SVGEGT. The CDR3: CASSYLGGPGNEQFF. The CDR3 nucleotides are TGTGCCAGCAGTTACTTGGGGGGCCCCGGCAATGAGCAGTTCTTC.

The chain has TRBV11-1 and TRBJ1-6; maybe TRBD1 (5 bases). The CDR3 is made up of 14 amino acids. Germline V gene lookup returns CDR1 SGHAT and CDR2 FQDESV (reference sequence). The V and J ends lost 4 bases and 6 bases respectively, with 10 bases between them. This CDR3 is CASSYDGGNSPLHF. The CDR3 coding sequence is TGTGCCAGCAGCTACGACGGGGGTAATTCACCCCTCCACTTT.

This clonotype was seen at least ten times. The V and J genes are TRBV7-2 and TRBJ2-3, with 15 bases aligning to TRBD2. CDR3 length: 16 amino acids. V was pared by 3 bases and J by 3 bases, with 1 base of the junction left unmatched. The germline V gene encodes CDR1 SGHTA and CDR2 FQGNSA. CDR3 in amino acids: CASSFGTSGGTDTQYF. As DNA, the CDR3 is TGTGCCAGCAGCTTCGGGACTAGCGGGGGGACAGATACGCAGTATTTT.

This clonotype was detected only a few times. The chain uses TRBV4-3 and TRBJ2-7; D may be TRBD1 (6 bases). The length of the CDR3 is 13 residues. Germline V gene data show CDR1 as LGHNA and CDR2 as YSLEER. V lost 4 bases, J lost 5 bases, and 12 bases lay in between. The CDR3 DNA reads TGCGCCAGCAGCCGGGTGGGGGCCCACGAGCAGTACTTC. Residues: CASSRVGAHEQYF.

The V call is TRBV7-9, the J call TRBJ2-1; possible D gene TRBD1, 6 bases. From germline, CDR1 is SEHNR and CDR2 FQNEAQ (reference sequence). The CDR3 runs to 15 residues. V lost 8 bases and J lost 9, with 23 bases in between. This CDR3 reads CASSLRRQGLVEQFF. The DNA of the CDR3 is TGTGCCAGCTCTCTCCGGAGGCAGGGGCTTGTTGAGCAGTTCTTC.

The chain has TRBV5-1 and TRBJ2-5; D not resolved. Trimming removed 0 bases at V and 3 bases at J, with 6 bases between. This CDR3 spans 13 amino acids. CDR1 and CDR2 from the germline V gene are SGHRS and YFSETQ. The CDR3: CASSLVHKETQYF. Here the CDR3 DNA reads TGCGCCAGCAGCTTGGTTCACAAAGAGACCCAGTACTTC.

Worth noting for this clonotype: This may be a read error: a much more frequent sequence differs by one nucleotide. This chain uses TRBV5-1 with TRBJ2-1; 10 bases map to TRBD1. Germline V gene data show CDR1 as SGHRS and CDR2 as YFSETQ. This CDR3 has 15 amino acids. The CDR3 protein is CACSSGQGVYNEQFF. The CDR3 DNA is TGCGCCTGCAGCTCCGGACAGGGGGTCTACAATGAGCAGTTCTTC.

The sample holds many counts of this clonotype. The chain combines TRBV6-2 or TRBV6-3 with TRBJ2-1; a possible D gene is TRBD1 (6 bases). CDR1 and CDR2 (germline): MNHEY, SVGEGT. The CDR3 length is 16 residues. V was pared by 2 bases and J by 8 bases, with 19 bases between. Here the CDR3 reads CASSYNYRVPTDEQFF. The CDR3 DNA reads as TGTGCCAGCAGTTACAACTACAGGGTCCCTACAGATGAGCAGTTCTTC.

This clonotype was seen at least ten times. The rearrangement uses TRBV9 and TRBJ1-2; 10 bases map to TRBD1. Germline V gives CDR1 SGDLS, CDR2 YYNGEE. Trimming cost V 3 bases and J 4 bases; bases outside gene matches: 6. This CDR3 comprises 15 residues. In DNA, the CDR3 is TGTGCCAGCAGCGAGGGGGGGACAGGGGTCTATGGCTACACCTTC. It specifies CASSEGGTGVYGYTF.

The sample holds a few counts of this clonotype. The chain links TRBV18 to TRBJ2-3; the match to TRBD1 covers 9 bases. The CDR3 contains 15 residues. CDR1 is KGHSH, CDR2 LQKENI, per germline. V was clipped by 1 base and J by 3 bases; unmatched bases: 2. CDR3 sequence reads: CASSPLGTGTDTQYF. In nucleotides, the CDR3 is TGTGCCAGCTCACCACTCGGGACAGGGACAGATACGCAGTATTTT.

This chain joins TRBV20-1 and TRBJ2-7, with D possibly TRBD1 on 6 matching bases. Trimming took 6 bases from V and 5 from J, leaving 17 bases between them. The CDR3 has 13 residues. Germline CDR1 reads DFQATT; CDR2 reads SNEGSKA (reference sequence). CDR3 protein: CSAGHLQGNEQYF. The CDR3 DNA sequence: TGCAGTGCCGGCCATCTCCAGGGGAACGAGCAGTACTTC.